These 12 T cell receptor beta chains were sequenced from one sample in a study of cytomegalovirus exposure and HLA in healthy donors. The PCR employed 60 Vbeta primers together with 13 Jbeta primers. Produced via immunoSEQ multiplex PCR; TCRdb's table is partial and in-frame only. This sample has more than 90,000 clones; 75% occur once, and the top ten carry over 9.5%. Sequencing was done on a sample of PBMCs. The receptor source for this set is a man aged 50 to 59 in good health and CMV-seronegative.

The CDR3 nucleotides are TGTGCCAGCAGCGCCAGGGCTGGGGCCAACGTCCTGACTTTC. As protein: CASSARAGANVLTF. This chain links TRBV5-4 with TRBJ2-6, with D perhaps matching TRBD1 (5 bases). V was trimmed by 4 bases and J by 2 bases, leaving 7 bases between them. This CDR3 comprises 14 residues. Per germline, CDR1 SGHNT and CDR2 YYREEE (reference sequence).

This clone has more than one count but fewer than ten. The chain links TRBV19 to TRBJ2-1; D unclear. The CDR3 length is 13 residues. The germline V gene encodes CDR1 LNHDA and CDR2 SQIVND (reference sequence). The V gene lost 4 bases and the J gene lost 2 bases, with 6 bases spanning the gap. In nucleotides, the CDR3 is TGTGCCAGTAGTACGGTTACCTACAATGAGCAGTTCTTC. Its protein product is CASSTVTYNEQFF.

The table lists this clone with a count of one. The chain's CDR3 is CASTGRGGRTDTQYF. DNA of the CDR3: TGTGCCAGCACCGGAAGGGGGGGCCGCACAGATACGCAGTATTTT. The chain uses TRBV6-1 and TRBJ2-3; D might be TRBD2 (7 bases). Germline V gene data show CDR1 as MNHNS and CDR2 as SASEGT. The CDR3 has 15 residues. V dropped 7 bases and J dropped 1 base, with 15 bases sitting between them.

This chain uses TRBV5-1 with TRBJ2-5; maybe TRBD1 (6 bases). Germline CDR1 SGHRS, CDR2 YFSETQ. V was clipped by 3 bases and J by 5 bases, with 14 bases between them. This CDR3 has 14 residues. The CDR3 DNA follows: TGCGCCAGCAGCTGGTCGTTGAGGGGGGAGACCCAGTACTTC. Its translation is CASSWSLRGETQYF.

DNA for the CDR3: TGTGCCAGTAGTATGGGGCAACAGAACACTGAAGCTTTCTTT. Its translation: CASSMGQQNTEAFF. The V call is TRBV19, the J call TRBJ1-1; the D gene is possibly TRBD1 (5 bases). This CDR3 spans 14 amino acids. The germline V gene encodes CDR1 LNHDA and CDR2 SQIVND (reference sequence). V lost 3 bases, J lost 1 base, and 9 bases lay in between.

The chain recombines TRBV9 with TRBJ2-3, with 11 bases matching TRBD2. V gave up 2 bases and J gave up 5 bases; unmatched junction bases: 10. The CDR3 length is 17 residues. The germline gives CDR1 SGDLS, CDR2 YYNGEE. CDR3 in amino acids: CASSVTVSGRALDTQYF. The CDR3 DNA reads TGTGCCAGCAGCGTGACCGTTAGCGGGAGGGCCTTAGATACGCAGTATTTT.

The CDR3 region is CASSPQTGADTQYF. The CDR3 nucleotides read TGTGCCAGCAGCCCCCAAACGGGAGCAGATACGCAGTATTTT. This chain links TRBV9 with TRBJ2-3; D perhaps matches TRBD2 (6 bases). The CDR3 has 14 amino acids. Germline CDR1 is SGDLS and CDR2 is YYNGEE. The V and J ends lost 4 bases and 4 bases respectively, with 13 bases between them. Complete variable domain (other parts from reference TRBV9 and TRBJ2-3): DSGVTQTPKHLITATGQRVTLRCSPRSGDLSVYWYQQSLDQGLQFLIQYYNGEERAKGNILERFSAQQFPDLHSELNLSSLELGDSALYFCASSPQTGADTQYFGPGTRLTVL.

The chain has TRBV4-3 and TRBJ1-1; 8 bases map to TRBD1. This CDR3 has 13 residues. Germline CDR1 LGHNA, CDR2 YSLEER. J lost 5 bases, V lost 7 bases, and 6 bases had no gene match. The CDR3 DNA sequence: TGCGCCAGCACCTCAGGGGGCCAAACTGAAGCTTTCTTT. Its translation: CASTSGGQTEAFF.

Ten or more counts support this clone. This rearrangement joins TRBV7-8 to TRBJ1-5; the D gene is possibly TRBD1 (6 bases). Germline V CDR1 and CDR2: SGHVS, FQNEAQ. Trimming shortened V by 1 base and J by 5 bases, and 21 bases separated the two germline ends. The length of the CDR3 is 18 residues. CDR3 sequence reads: CASSLGGPGDDLHQPQHF. The CDR3 DNA sequence: TGTGCCAGCAGCTTAGGGGGGCCGGGCGACGACCTCCATCAGCCCCAGCATTTT. The full variable domain, rest sourced from reference TRBV7-8 and TRBJ1-5, is GAGVSQSPRYKVAKRGQDVALRCDPISGHVSLFWYQQALGQGPEFLTYFQNEAQLDKSGLPSDRFFAERPEGSVSTLKIQRTQQEDSAVYLCASSLGGPGDDLHQPQHFGDGTRLSIL.

This chain uses TRBV5-1 with TRBJ2-5; TRBD2 matches 9 bases. V lost 3 bases and J lost 5; bases outside the gene matches: 11. This CDR3 comprises 16 residues. The V gene's germline CDR1 is SGHRS and CDR2 YFSETQ. Written as DNA, the CDR3 is TGCGCCAGCAGCTCGCCAGCGGGAGGCCCCCAGGAGACCCAGTACTTC. As protein: CASSSPAGGPQETQYF.

The chain joins TRBV4-3 to TRBJ1-6; unclear D gene. This CDR3 is 15 amino acids long. Germline V CDR1 and CDR2: LGHNA, YSLEER. Trimming took 3 bases from V and 1 from J, leaving 7 bases between them. The CDR3 protein is CASSQRRSYNSPLHF. CDR3 DNA: TGCGCCAGCAGCCAGAGGAGGTCCTATAATTCACCCCTCCACTTT.

A word on this clone: The sample has other DNA sequences that encode this CDR3 too. This rearrangement joins TRBV9 to TRBJ1-2; possibly TRBD1 for D (6 bases). The CDR3 runs 14 residues. Trimming stripped 4 bases from V and 2 bases from J, with 12 bases between. Germline lookup yields CDR1 SGDLS and CDR2 YYNGEE. The CDR3 DNA is TGTGCCAGCAGCTTACGAGACAGGAACTATGGCTACACCTTC. Encoded protein: CASSLRDRNYGYTF.